These T cell receptor beta chains were read from a single sample in a study of blood T cell repertoires in COVID-19. Using immunoSEQ multiplex PCR, the repertoire was profiled, and TCRdb retains in-frame clones only, with some absent. The sample lists 180,000 or so clones, around 80% occurring once. Sequencing used PBMCs or T cells enriched from blood (not recorded which). Receptor source: a woman aged 50 to 60 in a cohort exposed to, infected with or recovered from COVID-19 (not recorded which). Both conserved end residues are part of each CDR3. D genes are given only for firm matches. The size entry is marked missing in some rows and otherwise reads once, few, many or a size class.

D,size,J,V,CDR3,DNA
.,.,TRBJ1-5,TRBV19,CASSSGAGPQHF,TGTGCCAGTAGTAGCGGGGCTGGGCCCCAGCATTTT
TRBD2,.,TRBJ2-5,TRBV5-1,CASSLGRGGNQETQYF,TGCGCCAGCAGCTTGGGCCGCGGGGGAAACCAAGAGACCCAGTACTTC
.,.,TRBJ1-1,TRBV28,CASSSPQGRVTEAFF,TGTGCCAGCAGTTCCCCCCAGGGGCGGGTAACTGAAGCTTTCTTT
.,.,TRBJ2-5,TRBV7-3,CASSLGGAGRETQYF,TGTGCCAGCAGCTTAGGTGGGGCAGGGCGGGAGACCCAGTACTTC
.,once,TRBJ1-4,TRBV2,CASTIDRGEKLFF,TGTGCCAGCACCATAGACCGGGGGGAAAAACTGTTTTTT
TRBD1,.,TRBJ2-3,TRBV6-2/TRBV6-3,CASSYGTDQVIISTDTQYF,TGTGCCAGCAGTTACGGGACAGACCAGGTTATTATTAGCACAGATACGCAGTATTTT
TRBD1,.,TRBJ1-4,TRBV5-1,CASRYRGLEANEKLFF,TGCGCCAGCAGGTACAGGGGGCTAGAGGCTAATGAAAAACTGTTTTTT
.,.,TRBJ2-1,TRBV7-7,CASSLSDGSHNEQFF,TGTGCTAGCAGCTTGTCAGACGGGAGTCACAATGAGCAGTTCTTC
.,.,TRBJ1-4,TRBV6-2/TRBV6-3,CASSSHSGTNEKLFF,TGTGCCAGCAGCTCCCACAGTGGAACTAATGAAAAACTGTTTTTT
.,few,TRBJ1-1,TRBV7-9,CASSLEESEAFF,TGTGCCAGCAGCTTAGAGGAGAGTGAAGCTTTCTTT
TRBD1,.,TRBJ1-6,TRBV6-5,CASRGQGNSPLHF,TGTGCCAGCAGGGGACAGGGTAATTCACCCCTCCACTTT
TRBD1,.,TRBJ2-1,TRBV29-1,CSVDRTGVNEQFF,TGCAGCGTTGACCGGACAGGGGTGAATGAGCAGTTCTTC
.,.,TRBJ1-1,TRBV11-3,CASSLGETTRGRPPNTEAFF,TGTGCCAGCAGCTTAGGAGAGACGACCCGCGGCAGACCCCCGAACACTGAAGCTTTCTTT
.,.,TRBJ1-1,TRBV5-6,CASSPGVSTEAFF,TGTGCCAGCAGCCCAGGGGTTAGCACTGAAGCTTTCTTT